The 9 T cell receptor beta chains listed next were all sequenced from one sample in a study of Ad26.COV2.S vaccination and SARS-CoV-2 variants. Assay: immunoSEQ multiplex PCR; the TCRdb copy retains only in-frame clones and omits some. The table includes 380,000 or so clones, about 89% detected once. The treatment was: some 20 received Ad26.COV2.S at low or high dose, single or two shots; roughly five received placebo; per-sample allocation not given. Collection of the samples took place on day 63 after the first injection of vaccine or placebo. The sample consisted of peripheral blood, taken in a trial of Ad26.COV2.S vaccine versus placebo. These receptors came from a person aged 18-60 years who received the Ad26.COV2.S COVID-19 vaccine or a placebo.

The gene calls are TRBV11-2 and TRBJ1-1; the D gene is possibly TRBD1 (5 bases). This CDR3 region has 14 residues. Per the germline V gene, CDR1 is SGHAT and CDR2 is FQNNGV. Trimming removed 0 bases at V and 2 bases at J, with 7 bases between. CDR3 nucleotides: TGTGCCAGCAGCTTAGAGGACACCAACACTGAAGCTTTCTTT. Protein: CASSLEDTNTEAFF.

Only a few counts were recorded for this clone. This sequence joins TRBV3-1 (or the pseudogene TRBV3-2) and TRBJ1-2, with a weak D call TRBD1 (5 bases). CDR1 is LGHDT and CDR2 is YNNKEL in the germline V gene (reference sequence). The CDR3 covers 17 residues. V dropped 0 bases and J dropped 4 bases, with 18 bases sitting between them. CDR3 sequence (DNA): TGTGCCAGCAGCCAAGACCCCCGGCAGGGAGATCTCTATGGCTACACCTTC. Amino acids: CASSQDPRQGDLYGYTF.

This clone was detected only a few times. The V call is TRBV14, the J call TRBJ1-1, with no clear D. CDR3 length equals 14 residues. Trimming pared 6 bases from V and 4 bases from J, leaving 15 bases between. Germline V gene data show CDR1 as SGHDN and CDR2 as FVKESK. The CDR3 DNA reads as TGTGCCAGCAGTCACACGGTAGGGATCACTGAAGCTTTCTTT. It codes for CASSHTVGITEAFF.

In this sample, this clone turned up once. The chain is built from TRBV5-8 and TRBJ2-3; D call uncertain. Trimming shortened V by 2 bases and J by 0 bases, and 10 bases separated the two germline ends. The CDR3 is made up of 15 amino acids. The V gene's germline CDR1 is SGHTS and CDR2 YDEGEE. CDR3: CASSFYESSTDTQYF. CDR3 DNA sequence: TGTGCCAGCAGCTTCTACGAATCTAGCACAGATACGCAGTATTTT. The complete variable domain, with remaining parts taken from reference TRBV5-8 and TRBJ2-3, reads EAGVTQSPTHLIKTRGQQATLRCSPISGHTSVYWYQQALGLGLQFLLWYDEGEERNRGNFPPRFSGRQFPNYSSELNVNALELEDSALYLCASSFYESSTDTQYFGPGTRLTVL.

The CDR3 loop is CASRGQGFNQPQHF. Written as DNA, the CDR3 is TGTGCCAGTAGAGGACAGGGGTTCAATCAGCCCCAGCATTTT. The chain uses TRBV19 and TRBJ1-5; TRBD1 aligns across 9 bases. The V gene end was trimmed by 6 bases and the J gene end by 3 bases; junction bases not matched to a gene: 3. The CDR3 is 14 residues long. Germline V gene lookup returns CDR1 LNHDA and CDR2 SQIVND (reference sequence).

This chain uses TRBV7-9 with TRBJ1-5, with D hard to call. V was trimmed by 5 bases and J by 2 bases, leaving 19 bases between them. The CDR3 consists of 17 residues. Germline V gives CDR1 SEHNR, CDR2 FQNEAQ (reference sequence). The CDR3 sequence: CASSPPEAGDGNQPQHF. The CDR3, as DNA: TGTGCCAGCAGCCCCCCCGAGGCGGGCGATGGCAATCAGCCCCAGCATTTT.

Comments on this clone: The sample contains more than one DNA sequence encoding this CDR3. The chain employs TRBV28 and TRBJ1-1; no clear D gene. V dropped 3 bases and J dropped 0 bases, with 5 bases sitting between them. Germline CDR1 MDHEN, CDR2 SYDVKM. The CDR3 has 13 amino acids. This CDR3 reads CASSLEVNTEAFF. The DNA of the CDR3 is TGTGCCAGCAGTTTGGAGGTGAACACTGAAGCTTTCTTT.

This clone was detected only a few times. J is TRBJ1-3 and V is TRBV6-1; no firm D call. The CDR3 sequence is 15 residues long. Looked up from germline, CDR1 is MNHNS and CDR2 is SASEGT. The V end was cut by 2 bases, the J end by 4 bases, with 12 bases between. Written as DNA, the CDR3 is TGTGCCAGCAGTGAATGGGAGGGATTCGGAAACACCATATATTTT. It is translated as CASSEWEGFGNTIYF.

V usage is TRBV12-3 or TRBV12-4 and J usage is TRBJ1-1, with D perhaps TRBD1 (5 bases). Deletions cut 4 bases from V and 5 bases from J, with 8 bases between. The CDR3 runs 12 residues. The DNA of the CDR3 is TGTGCCAGCAGTTCAGGGCGGACTGAAGCTTTCTTT. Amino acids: CASSSGRTEAFF.